This section outlines one T cell receptor (beta chain) sequence together with its context. This clone was detected a few times. Its antigen is still unknown. The record has no base qualities; no much larger clone is one base away. These data belong to a study of a mutant IDH1 vaccine in newly diagnosed glioma (dated by TCRdb to about 2021). Regarding the complete study: Patients received eight vaccinations in weeks 1, 3, 5, 7, 11, 15, 19 and 23, corresponding to visits V03 through V10. Vaccination began 4-6 weeks after radiotherapy alone, or alongside temozolomide cycles in the chemotherapy-containing groups. Of the approximately 32 treated patients, approximately 62% were male and approximately 40% were female, and the mean age was approximately 39 years. Before enrollment, most patients had been given radiochemotherapy with temozolomide as standard therapy, while the rest had received either radiotherapy alone or temozolomide alone. Peripheral blood was collected at six visits: V03 (baseline), V05, V07, V10, V12 and V13. Longitudinal TCRB deep sequencing was performed for approximately 24 treated patients wherever samples were available for exploratory analyses. Overall study outcomes, separate from this receptor: It was noted by the authors that analyses of patient blood samples could not be reproduced owing to sample limitations. Across multiple MHC alleles, vaccine-induced immune responses were seen in just over 90% of patients. No apparent relationship was observed between pseudoprogression and alterations in the top peripheral T cell clonotypes detected by TCRB sequencing. Selection of PBMC samples for TCRB deep sequencing was based on availability.

V is cut by 5 bases and J by 5 bases, and the space between the germline ends is 14 bases. CDR1 and CDR2, looked up from the germline V gene (reference sequence), are MNHEY and SMNVEV. The CDR3 runs 14 residues from the cysteine to the phenylalanine. Kept here is only the CDR3 DNA, which spans 42 bases and is read in frame from base 1. The method was the immunoSEQ multiplex PCR assay. Rearranged TCR beta chain sequences were amplified using the hsTCRB Kit according to the manufacturer's protocol. TCRB libraries were sequenced on an Illumina MiSeq. Processing in the source paper ran as follows. Demultiplexing, trimming and gene mapping were performed with the kit vendor's proprietary platform. The clones in this table, taken by TCRdb from immuneACCESS, are in-frame only. Not every clone is retained; where verified, under half of the shortfall comes from an unresolved V gene, and the cause of the rest is unknown. From that table come the V and J calls and clone size; the DNA was used to work out D and trimming. The sample data list over 45,000 clones, and about 80% of these were observed just once. Roughly 3.5% of the sample lies in the top ten.

The intended sense of this specimen's time point label: week 5, during vaccination. Every vaccine dose consisted of 300 ug of a 20-mer mutant IDH1 peptide in Montanide, administered subcutaneously together with topical imiquimod. Donors had newly diagnosed WHO grade 3 or 4 IDH1-mutant astrocytomas with loss of nuclear ATRX. The samples were drawn from NOA16, a multicentre, single-arm, open-label phase I trial in Germany that tested a mutant IDH1 peptide vaccine in humans for the first time. Genomic DNA for TCRB sequencing was isolated from EDTA blood with the DNeasy Blood and Tissue Kit. The chain is made from TRBV27 and TRBJ2-3; a confident D gene designation cannot be given. The sequence derives from a man aged 25-40 years with glioma. Sequencing was performed on PBMCs, taken from a glioma patient whose treatment included an IDH1 peptide vaccine. The CDR3 here reads CASSLTKGGDTQYF. At the DNA level, the sequence is TGTGCCAGCAGTCTCACGAAGGGTGGAGATACGCAGTATTTT.